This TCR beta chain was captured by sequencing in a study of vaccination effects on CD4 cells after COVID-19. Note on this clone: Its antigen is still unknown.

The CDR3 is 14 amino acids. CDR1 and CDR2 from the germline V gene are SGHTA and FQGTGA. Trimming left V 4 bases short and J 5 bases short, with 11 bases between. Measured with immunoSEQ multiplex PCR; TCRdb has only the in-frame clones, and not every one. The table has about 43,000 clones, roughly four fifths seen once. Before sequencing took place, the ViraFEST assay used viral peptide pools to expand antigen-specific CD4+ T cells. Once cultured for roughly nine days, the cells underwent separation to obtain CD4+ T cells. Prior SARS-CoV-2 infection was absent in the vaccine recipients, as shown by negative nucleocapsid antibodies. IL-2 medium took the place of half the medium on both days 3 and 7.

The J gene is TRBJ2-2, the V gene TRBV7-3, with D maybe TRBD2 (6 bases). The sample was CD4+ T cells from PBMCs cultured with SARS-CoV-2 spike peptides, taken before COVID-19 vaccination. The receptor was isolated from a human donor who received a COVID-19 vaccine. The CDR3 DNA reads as TGTGCCAGCAGCTCCCGCGGGGATACCGGGGAGCTGTTTTTT. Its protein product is CASSSRGDTGELFF. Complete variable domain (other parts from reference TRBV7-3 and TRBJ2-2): GAGVSQTPSNKVTEKGKYVELRCDPISGHTALYWYRQSLGQGPEFLIYFQGTGAADDSGLPNDRFFAVRPEGSVSTLKIQRTERGDSAVYLCASSSRGDTGELFFGEGSRLTVL.